A single sample gave rise to the 20 T cell receptor beta chains below, sequenced in a study of technical replicates of blood from several donors. Assay: immunoSEQ multiplex PCR; the TCRdb copy retains only in-frame clones and omits some. The table has 65,000 to 95,000 clones, 85% to 95% seen once. The sample comprised T cells isolated from PBMCs. These receptor sequences come from a human donor in good health.

The chain couples TRBV6-1 to TRBJ1-5; no firm D call. Germline assignment: CDR1 MNHNS and CDR2 SASEGT. V was trimmed by 3 bases and J by 4 bases, leaving 10 bases between them. The CDR3 spans 14 residues. CDR3 sequence reads: CASSEWRANQPQHF. CDR3 nucleotides: TGTGCCAGCAGTGAGTGGAGGGCTAATCAGCCCCAGCATTTT.

The V gene is TRBV30, the J gene TRBJ2-1, with TRBD2 matching over 14 bases. V shed 3 bases and J 3 bases; nucleotides not matched to a gene: 7. This CDR3 region has 17 residues. Germline CDR1 is GTSNPN and CDR2 is SVGIG (reference sequence). The CDR3 is CAWRAFGTSGSYNEQFF. The CDR3 DNA is TGTGCCTGGAGGGCCTTCGGGACTAGCGGGAGCTACAATGAGCAGTTCTTC.

This chain connects TRBV18 to TRBJ2-1; D is perhaps TRBD2 (5 bases). The CDR3 contains 20 residues. The ends were cut back, 5 bases at V and 0 bases at J, with 26 bases in the middle. Germline V gene sequence: CDR1 KGHSH, CDR2 LQKENI. CDR3 nucleotide sequence: TGTGCCAGCTCATCCTATGAACTAGTTCCCCAAAGAAGCTCCTACAATGAGCAGTTCTTC. Amino acid sequence: CASSSYELVPQRSSYNEQFF. The full variable domain, rest sourced from reference TRBV18 and TRBJ2-1, is NAGVMQNPRHLVRRRGQEARLRCSPMKGHSHVYWYRQLPEEGLKFMVYLQKENIIDESGMPKERFSAEFPKEGPSILRIQQVVRGDSAAYFCASSSYELVPQRSSYNEQFFGPGTRLTVL.

A single count supports this clone. The chain uses TRBV7-3 and TRBJ1-1; 7 bases are shared with TRBD1. The CDR3 is 13 amino acids. The J segment lost 2 bases and the V segment lost 6 bases, leaving 3 bases of the junction unmatched. Germline assignment: CDR1 SGHTA and CDR2 FQGTGA. The CDR3 DNA is TGTGCCAGCAGTAGGGGGCTCAACACTGAAGCTTTCTTT. Protein: CASSRGLNTEAFF.

The V gene is TRBV15, the J gene TRBJ1-1; 9 positions match TRBD1. CDR1 LNHNV and CDR2 YYDKDF come from the germline V gene (reference sequence). CDR3 size: 15 residues. J was trimmed by 3 bases and V by 1 base; bases with no gene match: 3. The CDR3 DNA is TGTGCCACCAGCAGAGGGGGACAGGGATACACTGAAGCTTTCTTT. This encodes CATSRGGQGYTEAFF.

The rearrangement uses TRBV11-3 and TRBJ2-7; D may be TRBD2 (6 bases). In germline, CDR1 is SGHNT, CDR2 YENEEA. This CDR3 has 16 amino acids. The germline V and J ends were trimmed by 1 base and 2 bases, with 15 bases remaining between them. CDR3 region: CASSLALGGSTYEQYF. The CDR3 nucleotides read TGTGCCAGCAGCTTAGCCCTCGGGGGTTCGACCTACGAGCAGTACTTC.

The chain carries TRBV28 and TRBJ2-5; D gene ambiguous. Germline V gene lookup returns CDR1 MDHEN and CDR2 SYDVKM. CDR3 length equals 13 residues. The V end was cut by 2 bases, the J end by 3 bases, with 7 bases between. CDR3 sequence reads: CASSLPREETQYF. In DNA form, the CDR3 reads TGTGCCAGCAGTTTACCACGGGAAGAGACCCAGTACTTC. Using reference TRBV28 and TRBJ2-5 for the parts outside the CDR3, the full variable domain is DVKVTQSSRYLVKRTGEKVFLECVQDMDHENMFWYRQDPGLGLRLIYFSYDVKMKEKGDIPEGYSVSREKKERFSLILESASTNQTSMYLCASSLPREETQYFGPGTRLLVL.

A single count supports this clone. The chain uses TRBV5-1 and TRBJ2-7; 9 bases map to TRBD2. The ends lost 4 bases at V and 4 bases at J; junction bases unmatched: 3. The CDR3 covers 13 residues. Germline V CDR1 and CDR2: SGHRS, YFSETQ. The CDR3 protein is CASSSTSGYEQYF. The CDR3 coding sequence is TGCGCCAGCAGCAGCACTAGCGGGTACGAGCAGTACTTC.

The chain recombines TRBV6-1 with TRBJ1-2, with a weak D call TRBD1 (5 bases). V dropped 6 bases and J dropped 10 bases, with 12 bases sitting between them. The CDR3 consists of 11 residues. Germline V CDR1 and CDR2: MNHNS, SASEGT. The CDR3 here is CASRVGQNYTF. The CDR3 nucleotides are TGTGCCAGCAGGGTAGGACAAAACTACACCTTC.

This clone was recorded only once. The chain links TRBV7-9 to TRBJ1-2, with D uncertain. The V gene lost 1 base and the J gene lost 4 bases, with 10 bases spanning the gap. The germline V gene has CDR1 SEHNR and CDR2 FQNEAQ (reference sequence). The CDR3 covers 14 residues. The CDR3 sequence is CASSLDAESYGYTF. The CDR3 nucleotides are TGTGCCAGCAGCTTAGACGCAGAATCCTATGGCTACACCTTC.

V is TRBV30 and J is TRBJ2-7; 8 bases agree with TRBD1. The CDR3 totals 14 residues. Germline lookup yields CDR1 GTSNPN and CDR2 SVGIG (reference sequence). Losses at the gene ends were 6 bases for V and 0 bases for J; bases not matched to a gene: 7. The DNA for the CDR3 is TGTGCCTGTAAAACAGGGGGGACCTCCTACGAGCAGTACTTC. It specifies CACKTGGTSYEQYF.

The rearrangement joins TRBV5-1 to TRBJ2-3; 9 bases fit TRBD2. Germline-derived CDR1 and CDR2 are SGHRS and YFSETQ. Trimming cost V 2 bases and J 0 bases; bases outside gene matches: 13. The length of the CDR3 is 19 residues. The CDR3 spells CASSFRLAGLASSTDTQYF. The CDR3, as DNA: TGCGCCAGCAGCTTTCGCCTCGCCGGACTAGCGTCTAGCACAGATACGCAGTATTTT.

The rearrangement uses TRBV5-4 and TRBJ1-1, with a weak D call TRBD1 (5 bases). The germline V gene has CDR1 SGHNT and CDR2 YYREEE (reference sequence). This CDR3 region has 15 residues. The V and J ends lost 0 bases and 5 bases respectively, with 14 bases between them. The CDR3 DNA sequence: TGTGCCAGCAGCTTGGCTTGGGGGAGGGGTACTGAAGCTTTCTTT. This translates into CASSLAWGRGTEAFF.

The genes are TRBV19 and TRBJ2-4; 10 bases line up with TRBD1. The CDR3 sequence is 16 residues long. Trimming cost V 4 bases and J 6 bases; bases outside gene matches: 9. Germline V gene data show CDR1 as LNHDA and CDR2 as SQIVND (reference sequence). The CDR3 sequence: CASSTSGTGAGNIQYF. The CDR3 DNA reads as TGTGCCAGTAGTACTTCCGGGACAGGGGCGGGAAACATTCAGTACTTC.

CDR3 nucleotides: TGCGCCAGCAGCCTTGGGACTAGCGGGAGGGGTGAGCAGTTCTTC. Translated: CASSLGTSGRGEQFF. J is TRBJ2-1 and V is TRBV4-3, with 16 bases matching TRBD2. The CDR3 has 15 amino acids. Germline trimming cut 4 bases from V and 9 bases from J; bases unmatched to any gene: 3. The germline CDR1 and CDR2 sequences are LGHNA and YSLEER.

A word on this clone: Other DNA variants within this sample encode the same CDR3. This CDR3 reads CAWSVQGNQPQHF. CDR3 nucleotides: TGTGCCTGGAGTGTCCAGGGCAATCAGCCCCAGCATTTT. The V call is TRBV30, the J call TRBJ1-5; D ambiguous. The length of the CDR3 is 13 residues. The germline V gene has CDR1 GTSNPN and CDR2 SVGIG (reference sequence). V lost 0 bases, J lost 2 bases, and 5 bases lay in between.

This clone was seen just once. The chain uses TRBV18 and TRBJ1-4; unclear D gene. CDR1 and CDR2 from the germline V gene are KGHSH and LQKENI. This CDR3 contains 11 residues. V lost 5 bases and J lost 6, with 4 bases in between. The CDR3 reads CASSVDEKLFF. The CDR3 DNA is TGTGCCAGCTCAGTAGATGAAAAACTGTTTTTT. The whole variable domain, filled in from reference TRBV18 and TRBJ1-4, reads NAGVMQNPRHLVRRRGQEARLRCSPMKGHSHVYWYRQLPEEGLKFMVYLQKENIIDESGMPKERFSAEFPKEGPSILRIQQVVRGDSAAYFCASSVDEKLFFGSGTQLSVL.

This chain connects TRBV5-1 to TRBJ2-3; D might be TRBD2 (5 bases). The V and J ends lost 1 base and 0 bases respectively, with 9 bases between them. Per germline, CDR1 SGHRS and CDR2 YFSETQ. The CDR3 is 15 residues long. The DNA of the CDR3 is TGCGCCAGCAGCTTGTCCGGGAAGAGCACAGATACGCAGTATTTT. It specifies CASSLSGKSTDTQYF.

The chain uses TRBV11-1 and TRBJ2-7, with 14 bases aligning to TRBD2. The CDR3 length is 15 residues. The J segment lost 2 bases and the V segment lost 5 bases, leaving 2 bases of the junction unmatched. Germline V CDR1 and CDR2: SGHAT, FQDESV (reference sequence). CDR3 in amino acids: CASSETSGRAYEQYF. The DNA of the CDR3 is TGTGCCAGCAGCGAGACTAGCGGGAGGGCCTACGAGCAGTACTTC.

This clone was observed once. The CDR3 loop is CASSEVGDSNQPQHF. The CDR3 nucleotides are TGTGCCAGCAGTGAGGTAGGAGATAGCAATCAGCCCCAGCATTTT. This chain connects TRBV2 to TRBJ1-5; D gene ambiguous. Germline CDR1 is SNHLY and CDR2 is FYNNEI. V was clipped by 3 bases and J by 0 bases, with 9 bases between them. The length of the CDR3 is 15 residues.